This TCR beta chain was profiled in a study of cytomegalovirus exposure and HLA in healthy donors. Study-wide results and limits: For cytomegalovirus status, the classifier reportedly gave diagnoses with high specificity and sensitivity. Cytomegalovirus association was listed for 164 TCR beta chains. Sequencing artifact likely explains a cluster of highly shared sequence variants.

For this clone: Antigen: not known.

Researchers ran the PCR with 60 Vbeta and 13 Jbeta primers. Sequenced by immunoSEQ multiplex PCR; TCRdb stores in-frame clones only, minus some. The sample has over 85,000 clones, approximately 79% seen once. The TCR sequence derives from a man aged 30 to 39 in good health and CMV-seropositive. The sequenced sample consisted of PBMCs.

CDR3 DNA sequence: TGTGCCAGCAGCTTAGATCAGGCTGCTACGCAGTATTTT. Amino acid sequence: CASSLDQAATQYF. The J gene is TRBJ2-3, the V gene TRBV7-2; D gene uncertain. In germline, CDR1 is SGHTA, CDR2 FQGNSA. Trimming cost V 1 base and J 8 bases, with 10 bases left between them. This CDR3 is built from 13 residues. The full variable domain, in which reference TRBV7-2 and TRBJ2-3 provide the parts outside the CDR3, is GAGVSQSPSNKVTEKGKDVELRCDPISGHTALYWYRQSLGQGLEFLIYFQGNSAPDKSGLPSDRFSAERTGGSVSTLTIQRTQQEDSAVYLCASSLDQAATQYFGPGTRLTVL.